Following are 7 T cell receptor beta chains from one sample sequenced in a study of brain T cells in children with intractable seizures listed by TCRdb under 2021. Per the publication, the time point label means: blood from clinic visit 5 months post-surgery; TSC patient then seizure free. Library method: the immunoSEQ multiplex PCR assay. In TCRdb, the immuneACCESS table is reduced to in-frame sequences with V and J assigned. These tables do not hold every clone; where another copy was compared, an unresolved V gene accounts for under half, and the others remain unexplained. The sample records about 340,000 clones, approximately 93% of which are singletons. The ten largest clones capture 4.5% to 7% of the sample. The sample here was peripheral blood, taken approximately 5 months after surgery. These receptor sequences come from a boy younger than two with tuberous sclerosis and intractable seizures.

The rearrangement links TRBV7-3 to TRBJ2-2; D is unclear. This CDR3 contains 14 residues. Trimming shortened V by 5 bases and J by 1 base, and 8 bases separated the two germline ends. From germline, CDR1 is SGHTA and CDR2 FQGTGA. CDR3 amino acids: CASSVGLNTGELFF. As DNA, the CDR3 is TGTGCCAGCAGCGTCGGATTGAACACCGGGGAGCTGTTTTTT.

This clone has only one observation. The chain employs TRBV6-5 and TRBJ2-1, with a weak D call TRBD2 (6 bases). The germline V and J ends were trimmed by 6 bases and 6 bases, with 18 bases remaining between them. The CDR3 has 15 amino acids. Germline CDR1 MNHEY, CDR2 SVGAGI. The CDR3 DNA follows: TGTGCCAGCAGCTCTGGGACTCAACCCTCCAATGAGCAGTTCTTC. Translated: CASSSGTQPSNEQFF.

CDR3 DNA: TGTGCCACCAGTGCCCCGGACAGCTATGGCTACACCTTC. The encoded protein is CATSAPDSYGYTF. V usage is TRBV24-1 and J usage is TRBJ1-2, with D possibly matching TRBD1 (6 bases). The V gene's germline CDR1 is KGHDR and CDR2 SFDVKD. The V gene lost 5 bases and the J gene lost 4 bases, with 10 bases spanning the gap. This CDR3 spans 13 amino acids.

J is TRBJ2-3 and V is TRBV19; TRBD2 matches 10 bases. Losses at the gene ends were 1 base for V and 3 bases for J; bases not matched to a gene: 7. The CDR3 totals 17 residues. The germline V gene has CDR1 LNHDA and CDR2 SQIVND (reference sequence). The CDR3 sequence is CASSIGPSGRFTDTQYF. The CDR3 DNA follows: TGTGCCAGTAGTATAGGTCCTAGCGGGAGATTTACAGATACGCAGTATTTT.

J is TRBJ1-3 and V is TRBV2; D ambiguous. Trimming took 7 bases from V and 0 from J, leaving 13 bases between them. The CDR3 has 15 residues. Germline CDR1 is SNHLY and CDR2 is FYNNEI. For the CDR3, the DNA is TGTGCCAGCACCGAGGGAGCGTTCTCTGGAAACACCATATATTTT. This encodes CASTEGAFSGNTIYF.

The genes are TRBV5-1 and TRBJ2-7; 11 bases are shared with TRBD2. The V and J ends lost 0 bases and 2 bases, in that order; junction bases with no gene match: 4. The CDR3 sequence is 16 residues long. Germline V gene lookup returns CDR1 SGHRS and CDR2 YFSETQ. The CDR3 sequence is CASSLDLAGGPYEQYF. The CDR3 DNA reads TGCGCCAGCAGCTTGGACCTAGCGGGAGGACCCTACGAGCAGTACTTC.

The chain has TRBV7-2 and TRBJ1-2; D not resolved. The CDR3 runs to 14 residues. Looked up from germline, CDR1 is SGHTA and CDR2 is FQGNSA. Trimming removed 3 bases at V and 2 bases at J, with 10 bases between. DNA of the CDR3: TGTGCCAGCAGCTTGAGTGCCGGAAACTATGGCTACACCTTC. It translates to CASSLSAGNYGYTF.